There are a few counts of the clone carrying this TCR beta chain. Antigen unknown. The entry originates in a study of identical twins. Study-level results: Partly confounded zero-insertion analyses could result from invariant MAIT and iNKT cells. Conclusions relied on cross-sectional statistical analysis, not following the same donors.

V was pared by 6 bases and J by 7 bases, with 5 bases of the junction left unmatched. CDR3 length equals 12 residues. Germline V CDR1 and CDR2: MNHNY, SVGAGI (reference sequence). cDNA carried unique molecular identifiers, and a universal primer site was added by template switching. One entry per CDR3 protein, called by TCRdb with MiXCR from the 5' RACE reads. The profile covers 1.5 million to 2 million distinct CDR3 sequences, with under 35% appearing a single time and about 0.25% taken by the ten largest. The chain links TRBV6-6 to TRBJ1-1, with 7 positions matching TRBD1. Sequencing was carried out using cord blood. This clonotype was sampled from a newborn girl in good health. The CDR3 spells CASRTGALEAFF. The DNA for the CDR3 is TGTGCCAGCAGAACAGGGGCCCTTGAAGCTTTCTTT.